The 23 T cell receptor beta chains listed next were all sequenced from one sample in a study of T cells expressing NK-cell markers. TCRdb re-called the 5' RACE reads and catalogs CDR3 proteins one per entry, DNA excluded. The data show 400,000 to 550,000 distinct CDR3 sequences, and the top ten clones hold about 7.1%. Sequencing was performed on blood T cells: a sorted CD56 or NKG2C T cell subset, CD4+ or CD8+ T cells, or bulk PBMC T cells (not recorded which). Source of these receptors: a woman between 18 and 70 years old in good health.

The rearrangement links TRBV28 to TRBJ2-3; the TCRdb D gene call, TRBD1, has no DNA to confirm it. CDR1 is MDHEN, CDR2 SYDVKM, per germline. The CDR3 has 16 residues. The CDR3 loop is CASSTGQGRGYDTQYF.

V is TRBV6-1 and J is TRBJ2-5; TCRdb picks TRBD2, but there is no DNA to check that call. Germline V gene lookup returns CDR1 MNHNS and CDR2 SASEGT. This CDR3 has 14 amino acids. The CDR3 reads CASRRTSSQETQYF.

This chain joins TRBV15 and TRBJ2-7; the D call of TRBD2 rests on TCRdb alone, since no DNA is present to check it. The CDR3 extends over 14 amino acids. Per germline, CDR1 LNHNV and CDR2 YYDKDF (reference sequence). The chain's CDR3 is CATSRYREGYEQYF.

V is TRBV7-2 and J is TRBJ2-7; TCRdb calls TRBD2, which cannot be checked without DNA. This CDR3 contains 14 residues. Germline assignment: CDR1 SGHTA and CDR2 FQGNSA. The CDR3 reads CASSWTSRSYEQYF.

The V gene is TRBV24-1, the J gene TRBJ2-4. The germline gives CDR1 KGHDR, CDR2 SFDVKD. This CDR3 is built from 12 residues. CDR3 sequence reads: CATSDYGTIQYF.

The chain recombines TRBV29-1 with TRBJ2-3; TCRdb reports TRBD2, a call that lacks DNA to check it against. Germline assignment: CDR1 SQVTM and CDR2 ANQGSEA. This CDR3 has 11 amino acids. Here the CDR3 reads CSVLWPDTQYF.

This chain uses TRBV6-5 with TRBJ1-1. The CDR3 is 14 residues long. In germline, CDR1 is MNHEY, CDR2 SVGAGI. CDR3 sequence: CASSLLGGTTEAFF.

V and J are TRBV7-8 and TRBJ2-1; TCRdb reports TRBD1, a call that lacks DNA to check it against. The CDR3 covers 15 residues. CDR1 is SGHVS and CDR2 is FQNEAQ in the germline V gene. CDR3 sequence: CASSLAGPGANEQFF.

The chain combines TRBV23-1 with TRBJ2-7. TRBV23-1 is sorted into the ORF group, with uncertain function. The CDR3 has 14 residues. CDR3 protein: CASSHAWGPHEQYF.

The V and J genes are TRBV3-1 and TRBJ2-2; TCRdb's assignment of TRBD2 cannot be checked, as there is no DNA. The CDR3 extends over 17 amino acids. Germline CDR1 reads LGHDT; CDR2 reads YNNKEL (reference sequence). CDR3 residues: CASSLPGLAGVPGELFF.

The rearrangement links TRBV11-1 to TRBJ2-1; checking the TCRdb D call of TRBD1 is not possible without DNA. Germline values: CDR1 SGHAT, CDR2 FQDESV (reference sequence). This CDR3 spans 16 amino acids. Here the CDR3 reads CASSPGSLDSYNEQFF.

The chain has TRBV7-2 and TRBJ1-1; TCRdb's D call of TRBD1 is untestable without DNA. Germline assignment: CDR1 SGHTA and CDR2 FQGNSA. This CDR3 region has 15 residues. The CDR3 protein is CASSLVTTGNTEAFF. Using reference TRBV7-2 and TRBJ1-1 for the parts outside the CDR3, the full variable domain is GAGVSQSPSNKVTEKGKDVELRCDPISGHTALYWYRQSLGQGLEFLIYFQGNSAPDKSGLPSDRFSAERTGGSVSTLTIQRTQQEDSAVYLCASSLVTTGNTEAFFGQGTRLTVV.

V usage is TRBV7-2 and J usage is TRBJ1-4; the TRBD1 assignment by TCRdb is unverifiable without DNA. In germline, CDR1 is SGHTA, CDR2 FQGNSA. This CDR3 is built from 15 residues. The CDR3 is CASRPAGGTNEKLFF.

The V gene is TRBV5-1, the J gene TRBJ2-1; there is no DNA to check the TCRdb D call of TRBD2. Germline V lookup: CDR1 SGHRS, CDR2 YFSETQ. CDR3 length equals 15 residues. This CDR3 reads CASSLAGAMGNEQFF.

The J gene is TRBJ2-7, the V gene TRBV29-1. Germline CDR1 reads SQVTM; CDR2 reads ANQGSEA. CDR3 length: 14 amino acids. The CDR3 here is CSVEGPNRGGEQYF.

CDR3 region: CATSDPATGGGYTF. The chain recombines TRBV24-1 with TRBJ1-2; as DNA is missing, the TRBD1 call by TCRdb cannot be tested. This CDR3 comprises 14 residues. The germline CDR1 and CDR2 sequences are KGHDR and SFDVKD.

The chain recombines TRBV20-1 with TRBJ2-7; the D gene TCRdb calls, TRBD2, cannot be checked with no DNA. This CDR3 contains 16 residues. CDR1 and CDR2 (germline): DFQATT, SNEGSKA (reference sequence). The CDR3: CSAQTSGSFFRVEQYF.

The chain recombines TRBV11-2 with TRBJ2-3; TCRdb outputs TRBD1, but without DNA this stays unchecked. The V gene's germline CDR1 is SGHAT and CDR2 FQNNGV. The CDR3 has 18 residues. CDR3 amino acids: CASSHMGWGRGSTDTQYF.

This chain links TRBV12-3 or TRBV12-4 with TRBJ2-1; TCRdb's assignment of TRBD2 cannot be checked, as there is no DNA. This CDR3 region has 16 residues. CDR3 region: CASSPLGLAGANEQFF.

The chain combines TRBV7-9 with TRBJ1-2; there is no DNA to check the TCRdb D call of TRBD1. Germline CDR1 and CDR2: SEHNR and FQNEAQ (reference sequence). This CDR3 comprises 14 residues. CDR3 amino acids: CASSENRERYGYTF.

This sequence joins TRBV6-2 or TRBV6-3 and TRBJ1-1; the D call from TCRdb, TRBD1, cannot be confirmed without DNA. Germline lookup yields CDR1 MNHEY and CDR2 SVGEGT. The CDR3 is made up of 13 amino acids. The CDR3 region is CASRGGGYTEAFF.

The gene calls are TRBV15 and TRBJ2-5; without DNA, the TCRdb call of TRBD1 cannot be checked. The CDR3 is 13 amino acids. CDR1 and CDR2 (germline): LNHNV, YYDKDF (reference sequence). This chain's CDR3 is CATSGTLQETQYF.

The chain recombines TRBV27 with TRBJ1-4. The germline V gene encodes CDR1 MNHEY and CDR2 SMNVEV (reference sequence). This CDR3 has 13 residues. CDR3 residues: CASRTGSWEKLFF.